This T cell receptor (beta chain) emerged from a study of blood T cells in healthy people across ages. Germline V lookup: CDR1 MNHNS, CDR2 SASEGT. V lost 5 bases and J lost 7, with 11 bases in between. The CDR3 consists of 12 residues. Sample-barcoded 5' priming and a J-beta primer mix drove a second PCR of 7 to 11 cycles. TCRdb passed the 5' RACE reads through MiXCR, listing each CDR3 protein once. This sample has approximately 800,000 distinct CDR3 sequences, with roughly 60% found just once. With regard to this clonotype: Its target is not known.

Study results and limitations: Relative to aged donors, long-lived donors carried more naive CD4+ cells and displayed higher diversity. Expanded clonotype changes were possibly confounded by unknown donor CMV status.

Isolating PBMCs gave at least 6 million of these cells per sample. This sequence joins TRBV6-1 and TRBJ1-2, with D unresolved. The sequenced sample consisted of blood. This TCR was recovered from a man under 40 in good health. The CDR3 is CASSQGGSGYTF. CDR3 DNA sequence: TGTGCCAGCAGTCAAGGAGGTAGTGGCTACACCTTC.